This record covers a single T cell receptor beta chain. What it binds is not known. The data were obtained in a study of beta chain features in type 1 diabetes. Notes on the study in general: Sequencing used cDNA, and cells with high TCR expression could therefore be over-represented.

The V gene lost 1 base and the J gene lost 9 bases, with 8 bases spanning the gap. The CDR3 is 12 residues long. Germline V CDR1 and CDR2: MNHEY, SMNVEV (reference sequence). Investigators reverse transcribed all isolated RNA, so they sequenced expressed TCRB transcripts. This table comes from immunoSEQ multiplex PCR, and its TCRdb copy is limited to in-frame clones, with some not included. The sample includes around 150,000 clones, about 8.1% of them seen just once. Sorting that relied on CD45RO/CCR7/CD25/CD127/CD95/CD27 yielded CD4+ naive, central memory, regulatory and stem cell-like memory cells.

The chain joins TRBV27 to TRBJ2-3; D might be TRBD1 (5 bases). The sequence derives from a man aged 18 to 29 in good health. Sequencing used central memory CD4+ T cells from blood. The CDR3, as DNA: TGTGCCAGCAGTTTATTTGGGGCGACGCAGTATTTT. Translation: CASSLFGATQYF.